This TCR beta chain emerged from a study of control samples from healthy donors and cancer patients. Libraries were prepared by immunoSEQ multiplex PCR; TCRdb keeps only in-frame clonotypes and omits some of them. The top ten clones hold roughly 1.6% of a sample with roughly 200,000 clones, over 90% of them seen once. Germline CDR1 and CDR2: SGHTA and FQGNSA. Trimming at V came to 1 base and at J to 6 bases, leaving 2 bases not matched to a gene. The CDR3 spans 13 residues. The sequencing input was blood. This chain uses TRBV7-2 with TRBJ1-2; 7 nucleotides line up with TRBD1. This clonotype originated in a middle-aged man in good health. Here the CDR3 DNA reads TGTGCCAGCAGCTTAGGAGGGGGCGATGGCTACACCTTC. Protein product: CASSLGGGDGYTF.